What follows describes a single TCR beta chain. Its specificity is unknown. This record belongs to a study of a mutant IDH1 vaccine in newly diagnosed glioma. Background on the study: Either 4-6 weeks after radiotherapy alone or alongside temozolomide, vaccination was begun. Of the patients given treatment, roughly 60% were male and approximately 40% were female, and a mean age of approximately 40 years was recorded.

This sample's time point: week 23, last vaccination. It was 300 ug of mutant IDH1 20-mer peptide that made up each vaccine dose, given with topical imiquimod. New WHO grade 3 or 4 astrocytomas that were IDH1-mutant and ATRX-lost occurred in the donors. Trimming cost V 4 bases and J 3 bases; bases outside gene matches: 9. CDR1 is SGHRS, CDR2 YFSETQ, per germline. This CDR3 is built from 16 residues. Here immunoSEQ multiplex PCR was the method, and the copy in TCRdb shows in-frame clones only, minus some. The sample holds about 86,000 clones, approximately 85% seen once. The chain couples TRBV5-1 to TRBJ1-3; the match to TRBD1 covers 8 bases. This specimen consisted of PBMCs, obtained from a glioma patient whose treatment included an IDH1 peptide vaccine. This receptor was identified in a man aged 25 to 40 with glioma. Some clones in this sample may be carry-over from other donors' samples. CDR3 bases: TGCGCCAGCAGCCTAGGACAGGGAGGGGATGGAAACACCATATATTTT. Translating it yields CASSLGQGGDGNTIYF.